Listed here are 32 T cell receptor beta chains from one sample, sequenced in a study of shared clonotypes between healthy human individuals. Some clones are missing from TCRdb's copy, which holds only in-frame ones; the method was immunoSEQ multiplex PCR. The sample carries 2 million to 3 million clones, roughly 92% recorded once. Sequencing was done on a sample of naive CD4+ T cells sorted from blood. Subset indicated: CD45RA+ positively selected. These receptors were obtained from a man aged 18 to 35 in good health.

The chain has TRBV5-5 and TRBJ1-4; possible D gene TRBD1, 6 bases. The CDR3 covers 15 residues. Germline V gene lookup returns CDR1 SGHKS and CDR2 YYEKEE (reference sequence). V was cut by 2 bases and J by 0 bases, with 8 bases left in between. DNA of the CDR3: TGTGCCAGCAGCTTACAGGGTGCAACTAATGAAAAACTGTTTTTT. As protein: CASSLQGATNEKLFF. The whole variable domain, remainder taken from reference TRBV5-5 and TRBJ1-4, is DAGVTQSPTHLIKTRGQQVTLRCSPISGHKSVSWYQQVLGQGPQFIFQYYEKEERGRGNFPDRFSARQFPNYSSELNVNALLLGDSALYLCASSLQGATNEKLFFGSGTQLSVL.

The chain is built from TRBV18 and TRBJ1-4, with 9 nucleotides matching TRBD1. The germline V gene encodes CDR1 KGHSH and CDR2 LQKENI. Losses at the gene ends were 3 bases for V and 11 bases for J; bases not matched to a gene: 10. The CDR3 has 15 amino acids. Here the CDR3 reads CASSPNRDRAGKLFF. CDR3 DNA sequence: TGTGCCAGCTCACCGAACCGGGACAGGGCCGGGAAACTGTTTTTT.

The CDR3 reads CASSNQGLSGADTQYF. The CDR3 coding sequence is TGTGCCAGCAGCAACCAAGGGCTAAGTGGGGCAGATACGCAGTATTTT. The rearrangement joins TRBV7-2 to TRBJ2-3; D is unresolved. The germline gives CDR1 SGHTA, CDR2 FQGNSA. The CDR3 loop spans 16 amino acids. The ends were cut back, 5 bases at V and 4 bases at J, with 19 bases in the middle.

V gene TRBV5-8 combines with J gene TRBJ1-4; 7 bases are shared with TRBD1. The germline CDR1 and CDR2 sequences are SGHTS and YDEGEE. V gave up 4 bases and J gave up 0 bases; unmatched junction bases: 6. This CDR3 has 16 amino acids. This CDR3 reads CASSAGTAATNEKLFF. The CDR3 bases are TGTGCCAGCAGCGCCGGGACAGCGGCAACTAATGAAAAACTGTTTTTT. The whole variable domain, filled in from reference TRBV5-8 and TRBJ1-4, reads EAGVTQSPTHLIKTRGQQATLRCSPISGHTSVYWYQQALGLGLQFLLWYDEGEERNRGNFPPRFSGRQFPNYSSELNVNALELEDSALYLCASSAGTAATNEKLFFGSGTQLSVL.

About this clone: Other DNA sequences in the sample encode the same CDR3. CDR3 DNA: TGCAGCGTGGACTCGGGGACAGATACGCAGTATTTT. Translating gives CSVDSGTDTQYF. V and J are TRBV29-1 and TRBJ2-3; TRBD2 is a possible D gene (5 bases). CDR1 is SQVTM and CDR2 is ANQGSEA in the germline V gene. Between the trimmed V and J ends, which lost 6 bases and 3 bases, there was a span of 10 bases. The CDR3 contains 12 residues.

This clone was seen more than once but under ten times. Other nucleotide sequences in the sample specify the same CDR3. The gene calls are TRBV6-5 and TRBJ2-7, with D perhaps TRBD1 or TRBD2 (5 bases each). CDR3 length equals 13 residues. V was trimmed by 0 bases and J by 3 bases, leaving 6 bases between them. CDR1 is MNHEY and CDR2 is SVGAGI in the germline V gene. The CDR3 here is CASSYSRGYEQYF. For the CDR3, the DNA is TGTGCCAGCAGTTACTCGAGGGGCTACGAGCAGTACTTC.

This clone was counted once. This chain connects TRBV6-1 to TRBJ1-2; 8 positions agree with TRBD1. Germline CDR1 MNHNS, CDR2 SASEGT. V shed 6 bases, J shed 10 bases, and the junction held 7 bases outside the gene matches. There are 12 residues in the CDR3. The CDR3 reads CASSDRGFDYTF. CDR3 coding DNA: TGTGCCAGCAGCGACAGGGGATTTGACTACACCTTC.

With respect to this clone: Mismatch with germline at one junction end may stem from a read error. The chain couples TRBV6-5 to TRBJ2-7; 9 bases agree with TRBD1. This CDR3 has 13 residues. CDR1 and CDR2 (germline): MNHEY, SVGAGI. Written as DNA, the CDR3 is TGTGCCAGCAGTTACTCGATGGGTACAGGGGGCCTATTC. It yields the protein CASSYSMGTGGLF.

V is TRBV15 and J is TRBJ1-4; no clear D gene. Trimming stripped 0 bases from V and 0 bases from J, with 14 bases between. This CDR3 region has 18 residues. CDR1 and CDR2 (germline): LNHNV, YYDKDF (reference sequence). The CDR3 DNA reads TGTGCCACCAGCAGAGATCTCGCGAGCTTTACAACTAATGAAAAACTGTTTTTT. Translation gives CATSRDLASFTTNEKLFF.

The CDR3 sequence: CASSESNRDSYEQYF. The DNA of the CDR3 is TGTGCCAGCTCAGAATCCAACCGGGACAGCTACGAGCAGTACTTC. The chain carries TRBV18 and TRBJ2-7; the match to TRBD1 covers 7 bases. Germline-derived CDR1 and CDR2 are KGHSH and LQKENI. This CDR3 is built from 15 residues. With V trimmed by 5 bases and J by 3 bases, 10 bases remained unmatched.

CDR3 DNA sequence: TGTGCCAGCTCACCTCCATCTAGCGGGCCCGGGGACGAGCAGTACTTC. It is translated as CASSPPSSGPGDEQYF. The chain combines TRBV18 with TRBJ2-7, with TRBD2 identical over 8 bases. The CDR3 is made up of 16 amino acids. J gave up 5 bases and V 3 bases, and 12 bases lay outside the gene matches. Germline loops: CDR1 KGHSH, CDR2 LQKENI.

The rearrangement links TRBV19 to TRBJ1-4; 10 bases line up with TRBD1. The CDR3 loop spans 15 amino acids. Trimming took 5 bases from V and 8 from J; bases not matched to a gene: 8. Germline assignment: CDR1 LNHDA and CDR2 SQIVND (reference sequence). The CDR3 bases are TGTGCCAGTAGTGTAAGACAGGGGGCGAACGAAAAACTGTTTTTT. Its protein is CASSVRQGANEKLFF.

The gene calls are TRBV7-2 and TRBJ1-6; 11 nucleotides agree with TRBD1. This CDR3 is 14 amino acids long. Germline values: CDR1 SGHTA, CDR2 FQGNSA. V lost 6 bases to trimming and J lost 14 bases; unmatched junction nucleotides: 9. CDR3 DNA sequence: TGTGCCAGCAGGTCCGGGACAGGGGGGTTGTCCCTCCACTTT. Its translation is CASRSGTGGLSLHF.

The rearrangement uses TRBV19 and TRBJ1-6; TRBD1 agrees at 9 bases. Germline V gene lookup returns CDR1 LNHDA and CDR2 SQIVND (reference sequence). This CDR3 spans 14 amino acids. The V gene end was trimmed by 7 bases and the J gene end by 9 bases; junction bases not matched to a gene: 7. CDR3 region: CASNAGTGTSPLHF. The DNA for the CDR3 is TGTGCCAGTAATGCCGGGACAGGGACTTCACCCCTCCACTTT. The complete variable domain, with remaining parts taken from reference TRBV19 and TRBJ1-6, reads DGGITQSPKYLFRKEGQNVTLSCEQNLNHDAMYWYRQDPGQGLRLIYYSQIVNDFQKGDIAEGYSVSREKKESFPLTVTSAQKNPTAFYLCASNAGTGTSPLHFGNGTRLTVT.

The gene calls are TRBV5-6 and TRBJ2-3, with 9 bases identical to TRBD1. The CDR3 is made up of 15 amino acids. V was clipped by 1 base and J by 2 bases; unmatched bases: 2. CDR1 is SGHDT and CDR2 is YYEEEE in the germline V gene. The CDR3 region is CASSLWDRDTDTQYF. The CDR3 nucleotides read TGTGCCAGCAGCTTGTGGGACAGGGACACAGATACGCAGTATTTT.

The rearrangement uses TRBV5-1 and TRBJ1-4; a weak D match, TRBD1 (6 bases). Germline values: CDR1 SGHRS, CDR2 YFSETQ. The ends were cut back, 4 bases at V and 12 bases at J, with 19 bases in the middle. The CDR3 sequence is 14 residues long. CDR3 region: CASSPGTLNTELFF. As DNA, the CDR3 is TGCGCCAGCAGCCCTGGGACACTTAATACGGAACTGTTTTTT. The variable domain in full, with the rest retrieved from reference TRBV5-1 and TRBJ1-4, is KAGVTQTPRYLIKTRGQQVTLSCSPISGHRSVSWYQQTPGQGLQFLFEYFSETQRNKGNFPGRFSGRQFSNSRSEMNVSTLELGDSALYLCASSPGTLNTELFFGSGTQLSVL.

The sample holds a few counts of this clone. This specimen includes other DNA sequences encoding the same CDR3. The chain links TRBV20-1 to TRBJ2-1, with D unresolved. The germline V gene has CDR1 DFQATT and CDR2 SNEGSKA (reference sequence). Trimming left V 0 bases short and J 7 bases short, with 4 bases between. The CDR3 is 11 residues long. Here the CDR3 DNA reads TGCAGTGCTAGAGATCGGAATGAGCAGTTCTTC. This encodes CSARDRNEQFF.

In regard to this clone: Compared with germline, one end of the junction differs, possibly owing to a read error. Other DNA sequences within the sample encode an identical CDR3. Written as DNA, the CDR3 is TGCGCCAGCAGCGTGGGAACAGAAACCGGGGAACTGTTTTTT. Amino acid sequence: CASSVGTETGELFF. The chain combines TRBV5-1 with TRBJ2-2; tentatively, D is TRBD2 (5 bases). The CDR3 runs to 14 residues. The germline V gene has CDR1 SGHRS and CDR2 YFSETQ.

Of note for this clone: The CDR3 ends on some other residue instead of the conserved phenylalanine or tryptophan, so this is likely a read error. It is unclear where the CDR3 begins or ends on the DNA, so no DNA is shown, and the CDR3 is as TCRdb lists it. The V gene is TRBV7-2, the J gene TRBJ2-3; the tabulated D call, TRBD2, remains unverified against the DNA. Counting both end residues, the CDR3 totals 17 amino acids. Germline V gene sequence: CDR1 SGHTA, CDR2 FQGNSA. CDR3: CASSLGLAGGEPHRYAV.

CDR3: CASSPQFAGANVLTF. The CDR3 DNA is TGTGCCAGCTCACCACAGTTTGCTGGGGCCAACGTCCTGACTTTC. V gene TRBV18 combines with J gene TRBJ2-6; D ambiguous. Trimming shortened V by 1 base and J by 2 bases, and 6 bases separated the two germline ends. The length of the CDR3 is 15 residues. Germline V gene sequence: CDR1 KGHSH, CDR2 LQKENI.

The V gene is TRBV7-9, the J gene TRBJ1-3; tentative D call: TRBD1 (5 bases). Per germline, CDR1 SEHNR and CDR2 FQNEAQ (reference sequence). The CDR3 extends over 16 amino acids. V lost 2 bases to trimming and J lost 2 bases, with 13 bases between them. CDR3 region: CASSLSSPGAGNTIYF. As DNA, the CDR3 is TGTGCCAGCAGCTTAAGTAGTCCGGGGGCTGGAAACACCATATATTTT.

The chain carries TRBV18 and TRBJ1-2; perhaps TRBD1 as D (6 bases). Germline V lookup: CDR1 KGHSH, CDR2 LQKENI. The CDR3 is made up of 15 amino acids. The germline V and J ends were trimmed by 6 bases and 4 bases, with 18 bases remaining between them. CDR3 region: CASSPAAGEGYGYTF. DNA for the CDR3: TGTGCCAGCTCGCCCGCAGCAGGGGAGGGCTATGGCTACACCTTC.

In this sample, this clone turned up a few times. V is TRBV30 and J is TRBJ1-5, with D unresolved. Trimming took 2 bases from V and 6 from J, leaving 8 bases between them. Germline-derived CDR1 and CDR2 are GTSNPN and SVGIG (reference sequence). CDR3 length: 12 amino acids. This CDR3 is CAWSLVGQPQHF. The CDR3 region has the DNA TGTGCCTGGAGTCTAGTCGGTCAGCCCCAGCATTTT.

This clone showed up just once. J is TRBJ2-7 and V is TRBV6-5; TRBD2 matches 13 bases. V lost 7 bases, J lost 4 bases, and 7 bases stayed unmatched. Looked up from germline, CDR1 is MNHEY and CDR2 is SVGAGI. This CDR3 contains 15 residues. CDR3 in amino acids: CASMGTSGTIYEQYF. The CDR3 DNA sequence: TGTGCCAGCATGGGGACTAGCGGGACGATTTACGAGCAGTACTTC.

The rearrangement uses TRBV6-5 and TRBJ1-1; D uncertain. This CDR3 has 13 residues. Looked up from germline, CDR1 is MNHEY and CDR2 is SVGAGI. V was cut by 6 bases and J by 6 bases, with 14 bases left in between. CDR3: CASRDGPWAEAFF. The CDR3 bases are TGTGCCAGCAGGGACGGGCCTTGGGCTGAAGCTTTCTTT.

Here the CDR3 reads CASMDGRGTEAFF. CDR3 coding DNA: TGTGCCAGCATGGATGGAAGGGGCACTGAAGCTTTCTTT. The J gene is TRBJ1-1, the V gene TRBV6-1; perhaps TRBD1 as D (5 bases). The CDR3 covers 13 residues. Germline CDR1 MNHNS, CDR2 SASEGT. Trimming pared 7 bases from V and 4 bases from J, leaving 13 bases between.

The rearrangement links TRBV5-4 to TRBJ1-1, with D possibly TRBD1 on 6 matching bases. The V end was cut by 4 bases, the J end by 0 bases, with 16 bases between. The CDR3 loop spans 16 amino acids. Germline values: CDR1 SGHNT, CDR2 YYREEE (reference sequence). The CDR3 region is CASSGAGARLNTEAFF. For the CDR3, the DNA is TGTGCCAGCAGCGGAGCGGGGGCCAGGCTGAACACTGAAGCTTTCTTT.

On this clone: The same CDR3 arises from other DNA sequences in this sample as well. J is TRBJ2-1 and V is TRBV9; weak D call: TRBD1 (6 bases). The length of the CDR3 is 13 residues. CDR1 is SGDLS and CDR2 is YYNGEE in the germline V gene. The V gene lost 0 bases and the J gene lost 8 bases, with 9 bases spanning the gap. CDR3 loop: CASSVGPGDEQFF. The CDR3 region has the DNA TGTGCCAGCAGCGTAGGCCCAGGGGATGAGCAGTTCTTC.

This rearrangement joins TRBV2 to TRBJ2-5; D is unclear. This CDR3 contains 12 residues. V lost 5 bases and J lost 6, with 10 bases in between. Germline loops: CDR1 SNHLY, CDR2 FYNNEI. The CDR3 coding sequence is TGTGCCAGCAGTTCGTACGAGAAGACCCAGTACTTC. Translation gives CASSSYEKTQYF. The full variable domain, with the rest looked up from reference TRBV2 and TRBJ2-5, is EPEVTQTPSHQVTQMGQEVILRCVPISNHLYFYWYRQILGQKVEFLVSFYNNEISEKSEIFDDQFSVERPDGSNFTLKIRSTKLEDSAMYFCASSSYEKTQYFGPGTRLLVL.

The chain carries TRBV7-9 and TRBJ2-5; TRBD1 matches at 9 bases. The J call may be mistaken, given a closer DNA end match to TRBJ2-7. The CDR3 totals 14 residues. In germline, CDR1 is SEHNR, CDR2 FQNEAQ (reference sequence). CDR3 sequence (DNA): TGTGCCAGCAGCCCTCAGGGGACAGGGTACGAGCAGTACTTC. Protein sequence: CASSPQGTGYEQYF.

The table lists this clone with a count of one. The chain employs TRBV2 and TRBJ1-2; TRBD1 is a possible D gene (5 bases). Germline V gives CDR1 SNHLY, CDR2 FYNNEI. The V gene lost 3 bases and the J gene lost 2 bases, with 16 bases spanning the gap. CDR3 length: 16 residues. The CDR3 here is CASSDPYGGQNYGYTF. CDR3 sequence (DNA): TGTGCCAGCAGTGATCCCTACGGGGGTCAGAACTATGGCTACACCTTC. The full variable domain, with the rest looked up from reference TRBV2 and TRBJ1-2, is EPEVTQTPSHQVTQMGQEVILRCVPISNHLYFYWYRQILGQKVEFLVSFYNNEISEKSEIFDDQFSVERPDGSNFTLKIRSTKLEDSAMYFCASSDPYGGQNYGYTFGSGTRLTVV.

The V gene is TRBV28, the J gene TRBJ1-5; TRBD1 matches 9 bases. Per germline, CDR1 MDHEN and CDR2 SYDVKM. V dropped 5 bases and J dropped 3; count of bases not matched to a gene: 5. This CDR3 region has 15 residues. The CDR3 region has the DNA TGTGCCAGCAGTACCGGGACAGGGCTCAATCAGCCCCAGCATTTT. The encoded protein is CASSTGTGLNQPQHF. The variable domain in full, completed from reference TRBV28 and TRBJ1-5, reads DVKVTQSSRYLVKRTGEKVFLECVQDMDHENMFWYRQDPGLGLRLIYFSYDVKMKEKGDIPEGYSVSREKKERFSLILESASTNQTSMYLCASSTGTGLNQPQHFGDGTRLSIL.